This T cell receptor beta chain stems from a study of cytomegalovirus exposure and HLA in healthy donors. Study at large: Genotyping showed 75% to 90% of 398 donors falling in the Caucasian-associated ancestry cluster.

This CDR3 comprises 16 residues. V gave up 5 bases and J gave up 3 bases, with 16 bases separating them. Germline CDR1 reads SGHVS; CDR2 reads FNYEAQ. PCR was performed using 60 Vbeta and 13 Jbeta primers. The data were produced by immunoSEQ multiplex PCR, yet TCRdb's version contains in-frame clones alone and is incomplete. The repertoire includes 200,000 or so clones, about 86% of them detected once, and 2.1% sits in the top ten. The sample was PBMCs. The TCR originated in a woman aged 18-29 years in good health and CMV-seropositive. The chain recombines TRBV7-6 with TRBJ1-4; D may be TRBD1 (6 bases). The CDR3 here is CASSLNGGQPNEKLFF. CDR3 DNA sequence: TGTGCCAGCAGCCTTAATGGTGGACAGCCTAATGAAAAACTGTTTTTT.